This TCR beta chain was retrieved from a study of HIV-infected patients and healthy controls. Whole blood was used without fractionation, so all unsorted peripheral T cells were included. Alpha and beta constant-region primers primed reverse transcription of approximately 0.55 ug RNA. Using multiplexing indices, alpha and beta chain libraries were generated apart by chain-specific third strand synthesis. One entry per CDR3 protein results from TCRdb running MiXCR on the 5' RACE reads. The repertoire has some 11,000 distinct CDR3 sequences, about 9% of them found once; the top ten carry about 20%. The length of the CDR3 is 17 residues. The germline gives CDR1 LGHDT, CDR2 YNNKEL (reference sequence). The ends were cut back, 0 bases at V and 1 base at J, with 15 bases in the middle. This clonotype was found many times.

This chain connects TRBV3-1 to TRBJ1-1; D is unresolved. Sequenced material: blood, taken before antiretroviral therapy. This clonotype originated in an adult with HIV infection. The donor label of this sample is uncertain. For the CDR3, the DNA is TGTGCCAGCAGCCAAGATCTTTGGGCAGGTTCGAACACTGAAGCTTTCTTT. It yields the protein CASSQDLWAGSNTEAFF.